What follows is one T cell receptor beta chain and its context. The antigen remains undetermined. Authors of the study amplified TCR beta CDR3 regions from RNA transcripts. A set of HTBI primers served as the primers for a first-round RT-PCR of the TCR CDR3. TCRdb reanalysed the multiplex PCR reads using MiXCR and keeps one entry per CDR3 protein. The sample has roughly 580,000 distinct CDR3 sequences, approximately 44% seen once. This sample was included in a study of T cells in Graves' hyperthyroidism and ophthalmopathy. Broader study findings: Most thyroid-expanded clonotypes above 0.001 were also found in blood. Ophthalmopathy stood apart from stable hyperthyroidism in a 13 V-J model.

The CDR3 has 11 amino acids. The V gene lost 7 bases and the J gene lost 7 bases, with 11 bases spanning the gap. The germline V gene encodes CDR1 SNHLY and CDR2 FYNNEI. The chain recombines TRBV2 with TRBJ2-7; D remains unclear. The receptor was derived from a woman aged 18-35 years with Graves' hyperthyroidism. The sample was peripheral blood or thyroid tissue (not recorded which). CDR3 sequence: CASNKGYEQYF. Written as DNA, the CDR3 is TGTGCCAGCAATAAGGGCTATGAGCAGTACTTC.